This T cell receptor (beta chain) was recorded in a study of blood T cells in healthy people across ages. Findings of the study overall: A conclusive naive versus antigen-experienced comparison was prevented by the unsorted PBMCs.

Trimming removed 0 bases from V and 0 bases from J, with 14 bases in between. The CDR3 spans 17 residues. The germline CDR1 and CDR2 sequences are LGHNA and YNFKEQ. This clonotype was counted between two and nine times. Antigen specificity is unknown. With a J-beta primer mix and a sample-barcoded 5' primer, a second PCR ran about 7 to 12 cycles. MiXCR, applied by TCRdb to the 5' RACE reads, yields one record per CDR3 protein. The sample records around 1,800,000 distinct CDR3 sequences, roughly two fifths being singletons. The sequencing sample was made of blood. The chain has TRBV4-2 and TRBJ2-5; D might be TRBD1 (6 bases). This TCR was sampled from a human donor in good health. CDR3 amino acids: CASSQDPGDINQETQYF. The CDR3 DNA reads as TGTGCCAGCAGCCAAGATCCTGGGGACATTAACCAAGAGACCCAGTACTTC.